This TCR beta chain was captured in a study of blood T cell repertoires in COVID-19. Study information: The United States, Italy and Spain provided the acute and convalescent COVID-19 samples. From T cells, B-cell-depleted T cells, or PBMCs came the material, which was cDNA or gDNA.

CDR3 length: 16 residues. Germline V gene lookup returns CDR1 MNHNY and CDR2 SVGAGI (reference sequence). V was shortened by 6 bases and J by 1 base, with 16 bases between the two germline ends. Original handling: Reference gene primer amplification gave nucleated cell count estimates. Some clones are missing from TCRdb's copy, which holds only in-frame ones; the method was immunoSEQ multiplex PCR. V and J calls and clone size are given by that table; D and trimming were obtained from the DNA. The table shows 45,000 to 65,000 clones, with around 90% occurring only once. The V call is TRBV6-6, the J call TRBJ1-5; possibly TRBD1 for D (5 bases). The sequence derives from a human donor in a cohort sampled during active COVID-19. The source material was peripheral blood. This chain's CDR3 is CASRPPGGLSNQPQHF. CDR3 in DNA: TGTGCCAGCAGGCCACCTGGGGGGTTAAGCAATCAGCCCCAGCATTTT.